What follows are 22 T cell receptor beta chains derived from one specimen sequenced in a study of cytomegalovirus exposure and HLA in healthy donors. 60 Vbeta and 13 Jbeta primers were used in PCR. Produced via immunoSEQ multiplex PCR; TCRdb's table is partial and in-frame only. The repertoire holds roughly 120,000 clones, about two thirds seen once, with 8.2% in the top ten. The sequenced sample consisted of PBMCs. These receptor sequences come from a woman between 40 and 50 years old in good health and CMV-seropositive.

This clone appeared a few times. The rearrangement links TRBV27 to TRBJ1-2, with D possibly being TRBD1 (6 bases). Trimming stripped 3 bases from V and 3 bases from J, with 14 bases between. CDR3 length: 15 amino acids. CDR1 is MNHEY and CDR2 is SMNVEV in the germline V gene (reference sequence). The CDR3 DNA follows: TGTGCCAGCAGTTTGTCAAGCGGGACATACTATGGCTACACCTTC. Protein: CASSLSSGTYYGYTF.

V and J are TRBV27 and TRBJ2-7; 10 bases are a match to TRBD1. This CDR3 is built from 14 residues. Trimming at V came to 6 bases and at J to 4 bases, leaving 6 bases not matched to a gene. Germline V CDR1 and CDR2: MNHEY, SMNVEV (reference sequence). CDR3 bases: TGTGCCAGCAGATCCGGGACAGGGGCTTACGAGCAGTACTTC. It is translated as CASRSGTGAYEQYF.

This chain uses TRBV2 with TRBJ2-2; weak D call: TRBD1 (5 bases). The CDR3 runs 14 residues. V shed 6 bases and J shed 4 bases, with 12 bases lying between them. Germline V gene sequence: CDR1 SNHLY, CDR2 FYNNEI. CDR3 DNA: TGTGCCAGCAGCGTTGACAGCCTCACCGGGGAGCTGTTTTTT. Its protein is CASSVDSLTGELFF. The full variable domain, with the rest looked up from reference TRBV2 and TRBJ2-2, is EPEVTQTPSHQVTQMGQEVILRCVPISNHLYFYWYRQILGQKVEFLVSFYNNEISEKSEIFDDQFSVERPDGSNFTLKIRSTKLEDSAMYFCASSVDSLTGELFFGEGSRLTVL.

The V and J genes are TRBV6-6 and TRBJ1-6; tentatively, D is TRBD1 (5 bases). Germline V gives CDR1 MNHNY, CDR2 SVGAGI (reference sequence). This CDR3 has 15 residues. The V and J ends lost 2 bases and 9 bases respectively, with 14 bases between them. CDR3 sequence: CASSYAPGRGSPLHF. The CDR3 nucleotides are TGTGCCAGCAGTTACGCGCCAGGTAGGGGTTCACCCCTCCACTTT.

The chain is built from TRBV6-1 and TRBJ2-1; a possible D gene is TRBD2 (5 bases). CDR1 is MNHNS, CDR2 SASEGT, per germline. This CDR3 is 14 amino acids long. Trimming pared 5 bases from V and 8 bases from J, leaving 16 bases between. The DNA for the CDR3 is TGTGCCAGCAGTACGGCGGGCGCCGAGGATGAGCAGTTCTTC. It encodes CASSTAGAEDEQFF.

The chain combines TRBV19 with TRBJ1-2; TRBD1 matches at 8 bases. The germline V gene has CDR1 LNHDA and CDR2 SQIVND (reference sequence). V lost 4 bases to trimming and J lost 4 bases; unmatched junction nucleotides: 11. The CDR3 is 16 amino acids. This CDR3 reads CASSTPPQGGGYGYTF. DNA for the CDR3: TGTGCCAGTAGTACCCCTCCACAGGGGGGAGGCTATGGCTACACCTTC.

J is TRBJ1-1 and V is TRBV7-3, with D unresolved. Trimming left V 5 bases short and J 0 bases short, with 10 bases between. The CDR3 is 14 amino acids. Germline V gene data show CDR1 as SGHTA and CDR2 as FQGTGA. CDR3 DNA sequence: TGTGCCAGCAGCCCACAGAGCATGAACACTGAAGCTTTCTTT. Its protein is CASSPQSMNTEAFF.

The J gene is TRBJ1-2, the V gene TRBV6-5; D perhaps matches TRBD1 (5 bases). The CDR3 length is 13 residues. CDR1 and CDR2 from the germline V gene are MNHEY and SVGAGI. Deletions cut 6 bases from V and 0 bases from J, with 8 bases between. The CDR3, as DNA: TGTGCCAGCAGAGAACAGGCTAACTATGGCTACACCTTC. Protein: CASREQANYGYTF.

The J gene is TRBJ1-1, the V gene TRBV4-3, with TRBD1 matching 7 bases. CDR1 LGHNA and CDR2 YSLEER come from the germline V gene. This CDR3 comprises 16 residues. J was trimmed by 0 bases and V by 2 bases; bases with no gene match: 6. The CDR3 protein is CASSQQTGVLNTEAFF. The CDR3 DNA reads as TGCGCCAGCAGCCAACAAACAGGGGTCCTGAACACTGAAGCTTTCTTT.

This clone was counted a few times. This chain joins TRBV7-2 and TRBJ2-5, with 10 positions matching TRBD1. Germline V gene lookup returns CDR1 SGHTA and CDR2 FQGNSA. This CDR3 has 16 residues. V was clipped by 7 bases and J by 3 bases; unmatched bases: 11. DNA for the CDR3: TGTGCCAGCAACCGAATGGGGACAGGGGAAAAAGAGACCCAGTACTTC. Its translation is CASNRMGTGEKETQYF.

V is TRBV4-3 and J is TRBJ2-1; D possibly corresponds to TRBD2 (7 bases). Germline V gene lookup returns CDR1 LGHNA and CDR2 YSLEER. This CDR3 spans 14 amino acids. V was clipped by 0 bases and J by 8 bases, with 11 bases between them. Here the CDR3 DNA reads TGCGCCAGCAGCCAAGATGGGGGGGCCGATGAGCAGTTCTTC. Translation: CASSQDGGADEQFF.

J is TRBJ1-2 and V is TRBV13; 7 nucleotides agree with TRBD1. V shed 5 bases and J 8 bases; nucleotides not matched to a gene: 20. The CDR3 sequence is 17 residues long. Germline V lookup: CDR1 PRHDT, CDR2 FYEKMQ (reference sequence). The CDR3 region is CASSRRSRQGIGGGYTF. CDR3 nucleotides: TGTGCCAGCAGCCGCAGAAGCCGACAGGGAATTGGGGGCGGCTACACCTTC.

CDR3 sequence: CASSPGQNQETQYF. In nucleotides, the CDR3 is TGTGCCAGCTCCCCGGGACAGAACCAAGAGACCCAGTACTTC. The chain carries TRBV18 and TRBJ2-5; 7 nucleotides match TRBD1. Germline CDR1 KGHSH, CDR2 LQKENI. The CDR3 has 14 residues. The junction had 4 bases not matched to a gene; V was cut back by 6 bases and J by 0 bases.

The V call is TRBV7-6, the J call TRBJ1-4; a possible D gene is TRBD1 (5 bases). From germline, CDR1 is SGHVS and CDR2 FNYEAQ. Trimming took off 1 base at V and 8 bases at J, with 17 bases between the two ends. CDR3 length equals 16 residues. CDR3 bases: TGTGCCAGCAGCTTAGAAGGGTTCGTTCGGGGGGAAAAACTGTTTTTT. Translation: CASSLEGFVRGEKLFF.

This chain's CDR3 is CASSAVGDSRGYTF. DNA for the CDR3: TGTGCCAGCAGCGCCGTTGGGGACAGTCGGGGCTACACCTTC. The rearrangement joins TRBV9 to TRBJ1-2; 7 positions match TRBD1. V shed 3 bases and J 8 bases; nucleotides not matched to a gene: 10. CDR3 size: 14 residues. Germline V CDR1 and CDR2: SGDLS, YYNGEE.

The DNA for the CDR3 is TGTGCCGTGGAGACCGAGGTTGAAGCTTTCTTT. The encoded protein is CAVETEVEAFF. The chain combines TRBV10-3 with TRBJ1-1; D gene ambiguous. The V end lost 11 bases, the J end lost 7 bases, and 14 bases lay between the germline ends. The germline CDR1 and CDR2 sequences are ENHRY and SYGVKD. The CDR3 sequence is 11 residues long.

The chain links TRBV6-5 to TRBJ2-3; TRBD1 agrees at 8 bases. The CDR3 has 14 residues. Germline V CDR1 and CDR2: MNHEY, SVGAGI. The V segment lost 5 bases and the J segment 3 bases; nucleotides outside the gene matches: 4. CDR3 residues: CASSLRDRTDTQYF. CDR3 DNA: TGTGCCAGCAGTCTAAGGGACAGGACAGATACGCAGTATTTT.

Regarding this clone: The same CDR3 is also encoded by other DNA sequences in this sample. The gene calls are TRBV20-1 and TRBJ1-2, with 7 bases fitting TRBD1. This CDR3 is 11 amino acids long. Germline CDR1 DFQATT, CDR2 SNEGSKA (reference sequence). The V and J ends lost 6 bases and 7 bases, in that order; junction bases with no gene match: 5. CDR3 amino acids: CSAPDRAGYTF. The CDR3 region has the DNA TGCAGTGCCCCCGACAGGGCTGGCTACACCTTC.

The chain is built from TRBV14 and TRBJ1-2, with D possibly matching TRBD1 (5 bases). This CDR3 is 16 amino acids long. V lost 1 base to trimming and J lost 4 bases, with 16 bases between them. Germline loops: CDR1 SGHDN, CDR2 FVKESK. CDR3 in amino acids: CASSQGSRYTGYGYTF. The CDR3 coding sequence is TGTGCCAGCAGCCAAGGTTCCCGCTACACAGGCTATGGCTACACCTTC.

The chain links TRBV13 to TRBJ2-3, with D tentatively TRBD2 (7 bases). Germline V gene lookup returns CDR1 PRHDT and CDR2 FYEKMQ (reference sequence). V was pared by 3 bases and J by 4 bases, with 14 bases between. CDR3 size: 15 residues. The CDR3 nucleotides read TGTGCCAGCAGCTTGGGAGGGGGGTATGCAGATACGCAGTATTTT. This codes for CASSLGGGYADTQYF.

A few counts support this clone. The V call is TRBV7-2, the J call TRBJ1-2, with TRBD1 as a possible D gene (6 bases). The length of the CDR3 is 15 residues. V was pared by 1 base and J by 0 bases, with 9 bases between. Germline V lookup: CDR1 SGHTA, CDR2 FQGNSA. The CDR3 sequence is CASSLVGTPNYGYTF. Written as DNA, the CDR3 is TGTGCCAGCAGCTTAGTCGGGACACCTAACTATGGCTACACCTTC.

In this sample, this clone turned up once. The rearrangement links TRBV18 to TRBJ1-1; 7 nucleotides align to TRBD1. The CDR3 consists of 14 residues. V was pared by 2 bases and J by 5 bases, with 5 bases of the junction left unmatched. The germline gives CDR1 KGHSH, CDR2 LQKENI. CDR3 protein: CASSPGTERTEAFF. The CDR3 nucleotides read TGTGCCAGCTCACCAGGGACAGAAAGGACTGAAGCTTTCTTT. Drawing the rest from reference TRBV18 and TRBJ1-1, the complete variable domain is NAGVMQNPRHLVRRRGQEARLRCSPMKGHSHVYWYRQLPEEGLKFMVYLQKENIIDESGMPKERFSAEFPKEGPSILRIQQVVRGDSAAYFCASSPGTERTEAFFGQGTRLTVV.